This TCR beta chain comes out of a study of beta chain features in type 1 diabetes. The germline V gene has CDR1 ENHRY and CDR2 SYGVKD. This CDR3 spans 12 amino acids. V was cut by 7 bases and J by 2 bases, with 7 bases left in between. Findings and caveats of the study: TCRB rearrangement may or may not be influenced by HLA type; here this remained unresolved. The study found moderately but significantly shorter TCRB CDR3s in all four CD4+ subsets of Type 1 diabetes patients.

This clone was picked up a small number of times. Antigen unknown. Reverse transcription of all isolated RNA meant that expressed TCRB transcripts were sequenced. Libraries were prepared by immunoSEQ multiplex PCR; TCRdb keeps only in-frame clonotypes and omits some of them. The data show fewer than 400,000 clones, with 9.3% seen just once and more than 0.8% held by the top ten. The sequencing input was central memory CD4+ T cells from blood. The V and J genes are TRBV10-3 and TRBJ2-3, with D unresolved. The clonotype originates from a man under 40 with type 1 diabetes. CDR3 nucleotide sequence: TGTGCCATCAAAGAGGCCACAGATACGCAGTATTTT. As protein: CAIKEATDTQYF.